The rows below give T cell receptor beta chains drawn from one sample of a study of T cells in narcolepsy. Libraries were prepared by immunoSEQ multiplex PCR; TCRdb keeps only in-frame clonotypes and omits some of them. The sample lists fewer than 15,000 clones, roughly 89% seen once, with approximately 1.7% in the top ten. Sequenced: CD45RA- memory CD4+ T cells from PBMCs. These receptors came from a human donor with narcolepsy. Each CDR3 is given with its conserved first and last residue. The order of the fields is J gene, D gene, V gene, clone size, CDR3 protein, CDR3 DNA. A D gene is named only where the DNA matches it firmly. Clone sizes are given selectively: once, few, many, or a class where the clone is expanded.

j_gene: TRBJ2-7
d_gene: -
v_gene: TRBV14
abundance: -
CDR3aa: CASSQGTHDRLLIYEQYF
CDR3nt: TGTGCCAGCAGCCAAGGGACACACGACAGGCTGCTCATCTACGAGCAGTACTTC

j_gene: TRBJ1-1
d_gene: -
v_gene: TRBV7-9
abundance: few
CDR3aa: CASISIGGLQGMNTEAFF
CDR3nt: TGTGCCAGCATTTCAATTGGGGGTTTGCAGGGGATGAACACTGAAGCTTTCTTT

j_gene: TRBJ2-1
d_gene: TRBD2
v_gene: TRBV30
abundance: -
CDR3aa: CACSGTRNLNEQLF
CDR3nt: TGTGCCTGTTCCGGGACTAGGAACCTGAATGAGCAGCTCTTC

j_gene: TRBJ2-3
d_gene: -
v_gene: TRBV10-3
abundance: -
CDR3aa: CAISAGVREGTDTQYF
CDR3nt: TGTGCCATCAGTGCAGGGGTACGCGAGGGCACAGATACGCAGTATTTT

j_gene: TRBJ2-5
d_gene: -
v_gene: TRBV7-8
abundance: -
CDR3aa: CASSLVGGGASETQYF
CDR3nt: TGTGCCAGCAGCCTGGTTGGAGGGGGCGCTTCTGAGACCCAGTACTTC

j_gene: TRBJ2-3
d_gene: TRBD2
v_gene: TRBV28
abundance: -
CDR3aa: CASSLGLAGGSTDTQYF
CDR3nt: TGTGCCAGCAGTCTTGGACTAGCGGGAGGTAGCACAGATACGCAGTATTTT

j_gene: TRBJ2-7
d_gene: -
v_gene: TRBV2
abundance: -
CDR3aa: CASGAIPQTEQYF
CDR3nt: TGTGCCAGCGGGGCGATCCCTCAAACCGAGCAGTACTTC

j_gene: TRBJ2-5
d_gene: TRBD2
v_gene: TRBV2
abundance: -
CDR3aa: CASRPGLAIETQYF
CDR3nt: TGTGCCAGCAGACCGGGACTAGCGATAGAGACCCAGTACTTC

j_gene: TRBJ1-1
d_gene: -
v_gene: TRBV5-8
abundance: -
CDR3aa: CASSRDSNTEAFF
CDR3nt: TGTGCCAGCAGCCGAGACTCGAACACTGAAGCTTTCTTT

j_gene: TRBJ2-5
d_gene: -
v_gene: TRBV7-8
abundance: -
CDR3aa: CASSFSGNTDFQETQYF
CDR3nt: TGTGCCAGCAGCTTTTCCGGGAACACAGATTTCCAAGAGACCCAGTACTTC

j_gene: TRBJ2-2
d_gene: TRBD2
v_gene: TRBV29-1
abundance: -
CDR3aa: CSVLGLAENTGELFF
CDR3nt: TGCAGCGTTCTCGGACTAGCCGAGAACACCGGGGAGCTGTTTTTT

j_gene: TRBJ2-7
d_gene: TRBD2
v_gene: TRBV5-1
abundance: -
CDR3aa: CASSLELAVGEQYF
CDR3nt: TGCGCCAGCAGCTTGGAACTAGCGGTGGGCGAGCAGTACTTC

j_gene: TRBJ2-2
d_gene: -
v_gene: TRBV19
abundance: -
CDR3aa: CASSMVLAGVGELFF
CDR3nt: TGTGCCAGTAGTATGGTCTTAGCAGGGGTCGGGGAGCTGTTTTTT

j_gene: TRBJ1-1
d_gene: -
v_gene: TRBV28
abundance: few
CDR3aa: CASSPGDSLSTEAFF
CDR3nt: TGTGCCAGCAGTCCAGGGGATTCCCTGTCCACTGAAGCTTTCTTT

j_gene: TRBJ1-2
d_gene: -
v_gene: TRBV5-1
abundance: -
CDR3aa: CASSLSGIGYTF
CDR3nt: TGCGCCAGCAGCTTGTCAGGGATAGGCTACACCTTC

j_gene: TRBJ2-2
d_gene: -
v_gene: TRBV11-2
abundance: -
CDR3aa: CASSGTVTGELFF
CDR3nt: TGTGCCAGCAGCGGTACAGTAACCGGGGAGCTGTTTTTT

j_gene: TRBJ2-7
d_gene: TRBD1
v_gene: TRBV27
abundance: -
CDR3aa: CASSTTGGGYEQYF
CDR3nt: TGTGCCAGCAGCACAACAGGGGGCGGCTACGAGCAGTACTTC

j_gene: TRBJ2-3
d_gene: -
v_gene: TRBV6-1
abundance: -
CDR3aa: CASSALQGLGTDTQYF
CDR3nt: TGTGCCAGCAGTGCCCTCCAGGGGCTGGGCACAGATACGCAGTATTTT

j_gene: TRBJ2-7
d_gene: TRBD2
v_gene: TRBV7-9
abundance: -
CDR3aa: CASSTGGGSVDEQYF
CDR3nt: TGTGCCAGCAGCACGGGGGGGGGTAGTGTCGACGAGCAGTACTTC

j_gene: TRBJ1-4
d_gene: -
v_gene: TRBV5-6
abundance: -
CDR3aa: CASSLPGPGIEKLFF
CDR3nt: TGTGCCAGCAGCTTGCCCGGCCCGGGGATTGAAAAACTGTTTTTT

j_gene: TRBJ2-7
d_gene: TRBD2
v_gene: TRBV2
abundance: once
CDR3aa: CASSEDFGTSGKYEQYF
CDR3nt: TGTGCCAGCAGTGAAGATTTCGGGACTAGCGGAAAGTACGAGCAGTACTTC

j_gene: TRBJ1-2
d_gene: -
v_gene: TRBV28
abundance: once
CDR3aa: CASSLEGYGYTF
CDR3nt: TGTGCCAGCAGTTTGGAGGGCTATGGCTACACCTTC

j_gene: TRBJ2-1
d_gene: -
v_gene: TRBV13
abundance: -
CDR3aa: CASSLDFRSVFNEQFF
CDR3nt: TGTGCCAGCAGCTTAGATTTCCGGAGTGTCTTTAATGAGCAGTTCTTC

j_gene: TRBJ1-1
d_gene: TRBD1
v_gene: TRBV19
abundance: -
CDR3aa: CASSTGVWTEAFF
CDR3nt: TGTGCCAGTAGCACAGGGGTATGGACTGAAGCTTTCTTT

j_gene: TRBJ1-5
d_gene: -
v_gene: TRBV9
abundance: -
CDR3aa: CASSVGDSLKPQHF
CDR3nt: TGTGCCAGCAGCGTAGGTGACAGCCTCAAGCCCCAGCATTTT

j_gene: TRBJ1-1
d_gene: -
v_gene: TRBV5-1
abundance: once
CDR3aa: CASSLSEARTEAFF
CDR3nt: TGCGCCAGCAGCTTATCTGAGGCTCGCACTGAAGCTTTCTTT

j_gene: TRBJ2-3
d_gene: TRBD2
v_gene: TRBV7-9
abundance: -
CDR3aa: CASSLGQAGANTDTQYF
CDR3nt: TGTGCCAGCAGCTTAGGCCAAGCGGGAGCCAACACAGATACGCAGTATTTT

j_gene: TRBJ2-7
d_gene: -
v_gene: TRBV2
abundance: -
CDR3aa: CASYPGGHEQYF
CDR3nt: TGTGCCAGCTATCCGGGGGGCCACGAGCAGTACTTC

j_gene: TRBJ2-4
d_gene: -
v_gene: TRBV6-5
abundance: -
CDR3aa: CASSTVGVGIQYF
CDR3nt: TGTGCCAGCAGTACCGTTGGTGTCGGCATTCAGTACTTC

j_gene: TRBJ2-2
d_gene: -
v_gene: TRBV2
abundance: -
CDR3aa: CASRWGEMSTGELFF
CDR3nt: TGTGCCAGCAGGTGGGGGGAAATGAGCACCGGGGAGCTGTTTTTT

j_gene: TRBJ1-1
d_gene: -
v_gene: TRBV19
abundance: few
CDR3aa: CAGTGKRPEAFF
CDR3nt: TGTGCCGGCACAGGGAAGCGGCCTGAAGCTTTCTTT

j_gene: TRBJ2-7
d_gene: TRBD1
v_gene: TRBV2
abundance: -
CDR3aa: CASSDGTGNGVAYEQYF
CDR3nt: TGTGCCAGCAGTGACGGGACAGGGAATGGAGTAGCCTACGAGCAGTACTTC

j_gene: TRBJ2-3
d_gene: TRBD2
v_gene: TRBV6-4
abundance: -
CDR3aa: CASSERGAPTDTQYF
CDR3nt: TGTGCCAGCAGTGAGCGGGGGGCCCCTACAGATACGCAGTATTTT

j_gene: TRBJ1-5
d_gene: -
v_gene: TRBV10-1
abundance: few
CDR3aa: CASEGTANQPQHF
CDR3nt: TGCGCCAGCGAAGGAACAGCTAATCAGCCCCAGCATTTT

j_gene: TRBJ1-2
d_gene: -
v_gene: TRBV2
abundance: -
CDR3aa: CASSRAEGGLF
CDR3nt: TGTGCCAGCAGCCGAGCGGAGGGTGGGCTCTTC

j_gene: TRBJ2-2
d_gene: TRBD2
v_gene: TRBV18
abundance: -
CDR3aa: CASSPRAGLAGNTGELFF
CDR3nt: TGTGCCAGCTCACCACGAGCTGGACTAGCGGGAAACACCGGGGAGCTGTTTTTT

j_gene: TRBJ1-2
d_gene: TRBD1
v_gene: TRBV19
abundance: -
CDR3aa: CASSIRSRGLLGYTF
CDR3nt: TGTGCCAGTAGTATTCGGTCAAGGGGGCTGCTGGGCTACACCTTC

j_gene: TRBJ2-4
d_gene: -
v_gene: TRBV15
abundance: -
CDR3aa: CATSRGQLAENIQYF
CDR3nt: TGTGCCACCAGCAGAGGCCAACTAGCCGAAAACATTCAGTACTTC

j_gene: TRBJ1-5
d_gene: TRBD1
v_gene: TRBV5-5
abundance: -
CDR3aa: CASSATGSIQPQHF
CDR3nt: TGTGCCAGCAGCGCGACAGGGTCTATTCAGCCCCAGCATTTT

j_gene: TRBJ1-4
d_gene: TRBD1
v_gene: TRBV5-1
abundance: -
CDR3aa: CASSEGTGRDHRF
CDR3nt: TGCGCCAGCAGCGAAGGGACAGGTCGAGACCACCGTTTT

j_gene: TRBJ1-2
d_gene: -
v_gene: TRBV10-3
abundance: -
CDR3aa: CAALDRRAKANYGYTF
CDR3nt: TGTGCCGCCCTCGATCGCAGGGCCAAAGCCAACTATGGCTACACCTTC

j_gene: TRBJ2-5
d_gene: -
v_gene: TRBV19
abundance: -
CDR3aa: CASEEGQTQYF
CDR3nt: TGTGCCAGTGAGGAGGGCCAGACCCAGTACTTC

j_gene: TRBJ1-1
d_gene: -
v_gene: TRBV19
abundance: -
CDR3aa: CASSIEDGGPPSEAFF
CDR3nt: TGTGCCAGTAGTATAGAAGACGGAGGGCCCCCGTCGGAAGCTTTCTTT

j_gene: TRBJ1-2
d_gene: -
v_gene: TRBV28
abundance: -
CDR3aa: CASTPSAAGGSYGYTF
CDR3nt: TGTGCCAGCACCCCCTCCGCGGCGGGGGGCTCATATGGCTACACCTTC

j_gene: TRBJ1-3
d_gene: -
v_gene: TRBV6-5
abundance: -
CDR3aa: CASTRQGGSGNTIYF
CDR3nt: TGTGCCAGCACTAGGCAGGGAGGAAGTGGAAACACCATATATTTT

j_gene: TRBJ2-4
d_gene: -
v_gene: TRBV4-2
abundance: -
CDR3aa: CASSWTVLAKNIQYF
CDR3nt: TGTGCCAGCAGCTGGACAGTCCTAGCCAAAAACATTCAGTACTTC

j_gene: TRBJ1-3
d_gene: -
v_gene: TRBV27
abundance: -
CDR3aa: CASSLLGQGSGNTIYF
CDR3nt: TGTGCCAGCAGTTTGTTAGGGCAGGGGTCTGGAAACACCATATATTTT

j_gene: TRBJ2-1
d_gene: TRBD2
v_gene: TRBV2
abundance: -
CDR3aa: CATRTSGRNEQFF
CDR3nt: TGTGCCACGCGGACTAGCGGGAGAAATGAGCAGTTCTTC

j_gene: TRBJ2-1
d_gene: -
v_gene: TRBV11-3
abundance: -
CDR3aa: CASSRGDLGNEQFF
CDR3nt: TGTGCCAGCAGCCGAGGAGATCTGGGCAATGAGCAGTTCTTC

j_gene: TRBJ1-4
d_gene: -
v_gene: TRBV9
abundance: -
CDR3aa: CASSVDTSNEKLFF
CDR3nt: TGTGCCAGCAGCGTGGACACCTCTAATGAAAAACTGTTTTTT

j_gene: TRBJ1-2
d_gene: TRBD1
v_gene: TRBV29-1
abundance: -
CDR3aa: CSAVEWIDRGTNYGYTF
CDR3nt: TGCAGCGCTGTTGAGTGGATTGACAGGGGGACTAACTATGGCTACACCTTC

j_gene: TRBJ2-7
d_gene: TRBD2
v_gene: TRBV15
abundance: -
CDR3aa: CARTGTSLPYEQYF
CDR3nt: TGTGCCAGGACCGGGACTAGCCTTCCCTACGAGCAGTACTTC

j_gene: TRBJ2-3
d_gene: TRBD2
v_gene: TRBV7-3
abundance: -
CDR3aa: CASSSAGEAADTQYF
CDR3nt: TGTGCCAGCAGCTCGGCGGGAGAAGCTGCAGATACGCAGTATTTT

j_gene: TRBJ2-7
d_gene: TRBD2
v_gene: TRBV18
abundance: -
CDR3aa: CASSPLGSGSSYEQYF
CDR3nt: TGTGCCAGCTCACCCCTGGGTAGCGGGAGCTCCTACGAGCAGTACTTC